This entry concerns a single T cell receptor (beta chain). What it recognizes is unknown. This entry belongs to a study of tumor and adjacent non-tumor tissue in lung cancer. Study at large: Aged roughly 30 to 85 years, patients included approximately 11 men and roughly 5 women with stage I to III disease. General observations from the study: Shorter survival was associated with higher TCR diversity in tumors. TCR diversity was significantly greater in tumor than normal lung tissue.

A modified ARM-PCR protocol with three rounds of nested PCR amplified TCRbeta. MiXCR was run by TCRdb on the multiplex PCR reads, yielding one entry per CDR3 protein. Of about 80,000 distinct CDR3 sequences listed, roughly 80% are singletons. RNA was extracted from bulk tissue without any cell sorting. The CDR3 runs to 14 residues. Looked up from germline, CDR1 is SQVTM and CDR2 is ANQGSEA. The sequenced sample consisted of lung tumor tissue. The chain recombines TRBV29-1 with TRBJ2-7, with 7 bases fitting TRBD2. This sequence was found in a woman in her forties or fifties with non-small cell lung cancer. CDR3 sequence: CNVELGLVGAEQYF. The CDR3 nucleotides are TGCAACGTAGAACTCGGACTAGTGGGAGCCGAGCAGTACTTC.